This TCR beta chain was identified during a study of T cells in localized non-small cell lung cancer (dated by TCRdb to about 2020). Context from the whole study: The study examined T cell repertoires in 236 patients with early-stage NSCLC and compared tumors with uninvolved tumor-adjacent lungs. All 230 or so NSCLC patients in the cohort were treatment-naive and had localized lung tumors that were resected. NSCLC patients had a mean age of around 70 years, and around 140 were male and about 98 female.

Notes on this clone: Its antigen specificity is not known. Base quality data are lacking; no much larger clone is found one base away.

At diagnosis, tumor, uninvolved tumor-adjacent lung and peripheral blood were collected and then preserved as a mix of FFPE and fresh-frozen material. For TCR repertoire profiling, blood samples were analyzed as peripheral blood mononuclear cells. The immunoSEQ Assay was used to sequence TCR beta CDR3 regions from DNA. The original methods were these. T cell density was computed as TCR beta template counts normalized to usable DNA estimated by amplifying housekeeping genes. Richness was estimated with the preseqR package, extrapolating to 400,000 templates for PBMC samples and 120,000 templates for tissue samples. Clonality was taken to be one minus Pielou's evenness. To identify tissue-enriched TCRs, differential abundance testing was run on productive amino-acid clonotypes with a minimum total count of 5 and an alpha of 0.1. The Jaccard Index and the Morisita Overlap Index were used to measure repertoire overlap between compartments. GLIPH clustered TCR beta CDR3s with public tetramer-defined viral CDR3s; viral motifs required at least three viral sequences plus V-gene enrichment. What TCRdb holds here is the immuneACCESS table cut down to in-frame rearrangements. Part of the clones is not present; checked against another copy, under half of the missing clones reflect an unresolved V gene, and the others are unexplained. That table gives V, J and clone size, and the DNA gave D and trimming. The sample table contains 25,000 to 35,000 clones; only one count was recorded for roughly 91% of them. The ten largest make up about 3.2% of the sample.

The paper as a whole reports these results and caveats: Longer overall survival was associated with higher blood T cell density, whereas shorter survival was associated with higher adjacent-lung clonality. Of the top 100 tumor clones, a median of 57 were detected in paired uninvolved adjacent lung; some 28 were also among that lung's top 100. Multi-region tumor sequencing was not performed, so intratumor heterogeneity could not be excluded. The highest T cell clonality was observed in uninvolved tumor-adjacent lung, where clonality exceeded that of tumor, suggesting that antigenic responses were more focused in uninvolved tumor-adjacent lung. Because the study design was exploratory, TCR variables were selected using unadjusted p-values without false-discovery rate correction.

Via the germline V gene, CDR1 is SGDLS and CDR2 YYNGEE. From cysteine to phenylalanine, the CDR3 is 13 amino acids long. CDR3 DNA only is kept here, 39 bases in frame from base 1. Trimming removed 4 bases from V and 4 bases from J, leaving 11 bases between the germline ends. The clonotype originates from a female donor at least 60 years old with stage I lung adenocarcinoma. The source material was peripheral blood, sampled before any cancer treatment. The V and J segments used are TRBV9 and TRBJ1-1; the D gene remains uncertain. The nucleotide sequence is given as TGTGCCAGCAGCCGCGTAATGGGCACTGAAGCTTTCTTT. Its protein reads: CASSRVMGTEAFF.